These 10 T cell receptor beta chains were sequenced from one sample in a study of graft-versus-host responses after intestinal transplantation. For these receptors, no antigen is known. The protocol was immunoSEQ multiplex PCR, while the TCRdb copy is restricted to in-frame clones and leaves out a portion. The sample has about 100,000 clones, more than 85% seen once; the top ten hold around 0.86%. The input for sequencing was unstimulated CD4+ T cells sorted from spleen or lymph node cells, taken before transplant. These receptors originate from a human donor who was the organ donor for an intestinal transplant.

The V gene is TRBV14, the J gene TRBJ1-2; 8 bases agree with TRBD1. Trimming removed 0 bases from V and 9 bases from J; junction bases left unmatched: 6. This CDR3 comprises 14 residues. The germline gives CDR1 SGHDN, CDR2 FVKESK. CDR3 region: CASSQELQGASYTF. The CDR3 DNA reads TGTGCCAGCAGCCAAGAGTTGCAGGGGGCTAGCTACACCTTC.

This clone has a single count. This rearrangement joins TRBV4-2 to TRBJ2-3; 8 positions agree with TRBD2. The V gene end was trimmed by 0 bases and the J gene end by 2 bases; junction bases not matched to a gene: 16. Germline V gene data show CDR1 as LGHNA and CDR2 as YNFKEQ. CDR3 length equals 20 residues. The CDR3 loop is CASSQDALAGSLSYTDTQYF. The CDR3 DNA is TGTGCCAGCAGCCAAGATGCGCTAGCGGGCTCCCTTTCCTACACAGATACGCAGTATTTT.

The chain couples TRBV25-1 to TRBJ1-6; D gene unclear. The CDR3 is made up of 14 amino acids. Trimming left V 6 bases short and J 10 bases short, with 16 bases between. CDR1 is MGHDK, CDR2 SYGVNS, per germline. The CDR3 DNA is TGTGCCAGCAGGTTTCAGCCGACATCGTCACCCCTCCACTTT. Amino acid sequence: CASRFQPTSSPLHF.

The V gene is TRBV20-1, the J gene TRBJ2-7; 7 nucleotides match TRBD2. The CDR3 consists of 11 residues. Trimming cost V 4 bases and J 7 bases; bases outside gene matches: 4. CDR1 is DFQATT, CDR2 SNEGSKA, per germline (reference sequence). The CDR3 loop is CSATLAREQYF. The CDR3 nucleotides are TGCAGTGCTACACTAGCGCGGGAGCAGTACTTC.

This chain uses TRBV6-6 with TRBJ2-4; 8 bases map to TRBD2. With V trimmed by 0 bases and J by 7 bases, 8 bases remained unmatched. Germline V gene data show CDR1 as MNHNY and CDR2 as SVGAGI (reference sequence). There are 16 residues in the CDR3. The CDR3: CASSYSMGTSRNIQYF. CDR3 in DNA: TGTGCCAGCAGTTACTCGATGGGGACTAGTAGGAACATTCAGTACTTC.

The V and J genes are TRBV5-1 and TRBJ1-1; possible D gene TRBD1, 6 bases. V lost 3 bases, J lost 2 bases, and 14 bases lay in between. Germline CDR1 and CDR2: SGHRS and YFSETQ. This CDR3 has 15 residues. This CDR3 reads CASSSLGASNTEAFF. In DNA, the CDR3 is TGCGCCAGCAGCTCGTTGGGGGCCTCAAACACTGAAGCTTTCTTT.

DNA for the CDR3: TGTGCCAGCAGCAGTGGGACAGAAAACACCGGGGAGCTGTTTTTT. It specifies CASSSGTENTGELFF. This rearrangement joins TRBV5-4 to TRBJ2-2; the match to TRBD1 covers 7 bases. J lost 2 bases, V lost 4 bases, and 5 bases had no gene match. Germline CDR1 reads SGHNT; CDR2 reads YYREEE (reference sequence). The CDR3 is made up of 15 amino acids.

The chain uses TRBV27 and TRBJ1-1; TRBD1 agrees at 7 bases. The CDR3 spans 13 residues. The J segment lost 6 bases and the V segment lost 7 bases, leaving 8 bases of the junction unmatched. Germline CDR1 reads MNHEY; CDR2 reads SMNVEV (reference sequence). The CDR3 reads CASTLRQGAEAFF. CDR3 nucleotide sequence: TGTGCCAGCACCCTACGACAGGGAGCTGAAGCTTTCTTT.

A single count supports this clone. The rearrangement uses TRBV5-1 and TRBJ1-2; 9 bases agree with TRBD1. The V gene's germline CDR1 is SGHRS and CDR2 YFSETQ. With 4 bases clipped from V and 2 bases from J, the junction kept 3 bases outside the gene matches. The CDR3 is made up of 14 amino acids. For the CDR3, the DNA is TGCGCCAGCAGCCATGGGACAGGGAACTATGGCTACACCTTC. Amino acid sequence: CASSHGTGNYGYTF. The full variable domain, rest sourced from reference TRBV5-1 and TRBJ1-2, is KAGVTQTPRYLIKTRGQQVTLSCSPISGHRSVSWYQQTPGQGLQFLFEYFSETQRNKGNFPGRFSGRQFSNSRSEMNVSTLELGDSALYLCASSHGTGNYGYTFGSGTRLTVV.

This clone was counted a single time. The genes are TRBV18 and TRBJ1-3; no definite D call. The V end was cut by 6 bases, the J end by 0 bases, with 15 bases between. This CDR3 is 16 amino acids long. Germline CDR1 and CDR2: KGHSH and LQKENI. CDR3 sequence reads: CASSDLRVISGNTIYF. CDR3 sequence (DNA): TGTGCCAGCTCTGATTTGAGGGTTATCTCTGGAAACACCATATATTTT.